These T cell receptor beta chains were read from a single sample in a study of CD8+ T cells in alopecia areata. The assay was immunoSEQ multiplex PCR, and TCRdb's table has in-frame clones only and misses some. The sample yields tens of thousands of clones, roughly 30% seen once. The source was CD8+ T cells sorted from blood, collected at week 4, from a patient treated with tofacitinib. Receptors were obtained from a human donor with alopecia areata. Both conserved end residues are part of each CDR3. The order of the fields is D gene, clone size, V gene, J gene, CDR3 protein, CDR3 DNA. D genes are given only for firm matches. A clone size is listed for some rows: how often the clone was seen (once, few, many), or a class if it is expanded.

d_call: -
clone_size: few
v_call: TRBV2
j_call: TRBJ1-5
cdr3_aa: CASSWDNNQPQHF
cdr3_nt: TGTGCCAGCAGTTGGGATAACAATCAGCCCCAGCATTTT

d_call: -
clone_size: few
v_call: TRBV30
j_call: TRBJ2-2
cdr3_aa: CAWILDGNTGELFF
cdr3_nt: TGTGCCTGGATCTTGGACGGAAACACCGGGGAGCTGTTTTTT

d_call: TRBD1
clone_size: few
v_call: TRBV29-1
j_call: TRBJ1-1
cdr3_aa: CSAKPRGDTEAFF
cdr3_nt: TGCAGCGCCAAACCCAGGGGGGACACTGAAGCTTTCTTT

d_call: -
clone_size: few
v_call: TRBV13
j_call: TRBJ2-1
cdr3_aa: CASSKDSTQFF
cdr3_nt: TGTGCCAGCAGTAAGGACAGCACGCAGTTCTTC

d_call: -
clone_size: -
v_call: TRBV9
j_call: TRBJ2-5
cdr3_aa: CASSVGVWRATLETQYF
cdr3_nt: TGTGCCAGCAGCGTAGGTGTTTGGCGGGCTACCCTTGAGACCCAGTACTTC

d_call: -
clone_size: few
v_call: TRBV4-1
j_call: TRBJ2-6
cdr3_aa: CVSSQSPGANVLTF
cdr3_nt: TGCGTCAGCAGCCAATCCCCTGGGGCCAACGTCCTGACTTTC

d_call: TRBD2
clone_size: -
v_call: TRBV6-1
j_call: TRBJ2-5
cdr3_aa: CASSSSAGGPETQYF
cdr3_nt: TGTGCCAGCAGCTCTTCGGCGGGAGGGCCAGAGACCCAGTACTTC

d_call: -
clone_size: -
v_call: TRBV29-1
j_call: TRBJ1-2
cdr3_aa: CSATEPGRYGYTF
cdr3_nt: TGCAGCGCCACTGAACCGGGTCGGTATGGCTACACCTTC

d_call: -
clone_size: medium-sized
v_call: TRBV14
j_call: TRBJ2-4
cdr3_aa: CASSQMTGPTGLIAKNIQYF
cdr3_nt: TGTGCCAGCAGCCAGATGACAGGCCCAACCGGACTAATAGCCAAAAACATTCAGTACTTC

d_call: -
clone_size: -
v_call: TRBV29-1
j_call: TRBJ2-7
cdr3_aa: CSVGGGSSYEQYF
cdr3_nt: TGCAGCGTGGGAGGGGGTAGCTCCTACGAGCAGTACTTC

d_call: -
clone_size: few
v_call: TRBV14
j_call: TRBJ1-1
cdr3_aa: CASRETVNTEAFF
cdr3_nt: TGTGCCAGCAGAGAGACGGTGAACACTGAAGCTTTCTTT

d_call: TRBD1
clone_size: few
v_call: TRBV29-1
j_call: TRBJ2-2
cdr3_aa: CSGTGVGTGELFF
cdr3_nt: TGCAGCGGCACAGGGGTGGGAACCGGGGAGCTGTTTTTT

d_call: -
clone_size: -
v_call: TRBV6-5
j_call: TRBJ2-1
cdr3_aa: CASRRYGGNEQFF
cdr3_nt: TGTGCCAGCAGGCGATACGGGGGTAATGAGCAGTTCTTC

d_call: -
clone_size: -
v_call: TRBV19
j_call: TRBJ2-7
cdr3_aa: CASSQKGSSYEQYF
cdr3_nt: TGTGCCAGTAGCCAAAAGGGGAGCTCCTACGAGCAGTACTTC

d_call: -
clone_size: -
v_call: TRBV7-2
j_call: TRBJ1-5
cdr3_aa: CASSWTVTNQPQHF
cdr3_nt: TGTGCCAGCAGCTGGACAGTCACCAATCAGCCCCAGCATTTT

d_call: TRBD1
clone_size: -
v_call: TRBV7-9
j_call: TRBJ2-5
cdr3_aa: CASSLAPGQGASRETQYF
cdr3_nt: TGTGCCAGCAGCTTAGCACCGGGACAGGGGGCCTCTAGGGAGACCCAGTACTTC

d_call: TRBD2
clone_size: few
v_call: TRBV7-9
j_call: TRBJ2-3
cdr3_aa: CASSTTTSGGSTDTQYF
cdr3_nt: TGTGCCAGCAGCACCACCACTAGCGGAGGGAGCACAGATACGCAGTATTTT

d_call: -
clone_size: -
v_call: TRBV29-1
j_call: TRBJ2-2
cdr3_aa: CSGWGSGELFF
cdr3_nt: TGCAGCGGGTGGGGGTCCGGGGAGCTGTTTTTT

d_call: -
clone_size: -
v_call: TRBV7-9
j_call: TRBJ2-7
cdr3_aa: CASSLDGREQYF
cdr3_nt: TGTGCCAGCAGCTTAGACGGTAGGGAGCAGTACTTC

d_call: TRBD1
clone_size: few
v_call: TRBV19
j_call: TRBJ1-5
cdr3_aa: CASSIRGTGDGSNQPQHF
cdr3_nt: TGTGCCAGTAGTATACGGGGGACAGGGGACGGTAGCAATCAGCCCCAGCATTTT

d_call: -
clone_size: -
v_call: TRBV7-2
j_call: TRBJ2-7
cdr3_aa: CASSLYASYEQYF
cdr3_nt: TGTGCCAGCAGCTTATATGCCTCCTACGAGCAGTACTTC

d_call: -
clone_size: few
v_call: TRBV29-1
j_call: TRBJ2-7
cdr3_aa: CSVEGSAGSRRYEQYF
cdr3_nt: TGCAGCGTTGAAGGATCTGCCGGGAGTAGGCGCTACGAGCAGTACTTC

d_call: -
clone_size: -
v_call: TRBV30
j_call: TRBJ1-2
cdr3_aa: CAWDYGQVVGYTF
cdr3_nt: TGTGCCTGGGACTACGGGCAGGTGGTTGGCTACACCTTC

d_call: -
clone_size: -
v_call: TRBV29-1
j_call: TRBJ1-1
cdr3_aa: CSVRASWALDF
cdr3_nt: TGCAGCGTTCGCGCCTCGTGGGCGCTGGATTTT

d_call: TRBD2
clone_size: -
v_call: TRBV7-3
j_call: TRBJ2-3
cdr3_aa: CASSQEVAGYTDTQYF
cdr3_nt: TGTGCCAGCAGCCAAGAAGTAGCGGGGTACACAGATACGCAGTATTTT